The clone carrying this TCR beta chain appeared many times. The antigen is undetermined. TCRdb reprocessed the multiplex PCR reads with MiXCR, giving one entry per CDR3 protein. The profile shows about 180,000 distinct CDR3 sequences, 25% to 40% of them singletons. The record originates from a study of breast tumors, draining lymph nodes, adjacent tissues. Germline loops: CDR1 SGHAT, CDR2 FQNNGV. CDR3 length: 14 residues. Deletions cut 5 bases from V and 0 bases from J, with 7 bases between. Study-level findings and limits: Compared with lymph nodes, tumors were less diverse; compared with nontumor tissue, more. The data were judged consistent with most tumor T cells coming from lymph node and expanding in tumor.

Breast cancer patients provided tissue from their axillary draining lymph nodes. This receptor was obtained from a female donor with breast cancer. Some clones in this sample may be carry-over from other donors' samples. Sequenced sample: axillary lymph node tissue. The gene calls are TRBV11-2 and TRBJ2-2; no reliable D call. The CDR3 reads CASSPFTNTGELFF. The CDR3 DNA reads as TGTGCCAGCAGCCCCTTTACGAACACCGGGGAGCTGTTTTTT.